This T cell receptor (beta chain) appears in the sequencing data of a study of blood T cell repertoires in COVID-19. The method was immunoSEQ multiplex PCR; TCRdb's version includes in-frame clones alone and lacks a portion of them. The sample consists of about 110,000 clones, about 85% of them appearing once. V lost 3 bases to trimming and J lost 4 bases; unmatched junction nucleotides: 7. The CDR3 contains 14 residues. Germline values: CDR1 SQVTM, CDR2 ANQGSEA. Sequences were obtained from peripheral blood. The TCR sequence derives from a man aged 45 to 65 with acute or convalescent COVID-19. The genes are TRBV29-1 and TRBJ1-2, with TRBD1 matching over 8 bases. The CDR3 region has the DNA TGCAGCGTTGACAGGGGGCATGGGGGCTATGGCTACACCTTC. It codes for CSVDRGHGGYGYTF.